What follows are 22 T cell receptor beta chains derived from one specimen sequenced in a study of blood T cell repertoires in COVID-19. This table comes from immunoSEQ multiplex PCR, and its TCRdb copy is limited to in-frame clones, with some not included. The table lists 130,000 or so clones, 70% to 85% of them singletons. Sequenced: peripheral blood. The receptors stem from a woman of 80 years or more with acute or convalescent COVID-19.

This chain connects TRBV3-1 (or the pseudogene TRBV3-2) to TRBJ1-5; D is undetermined. CDR1 is LGHDT, CDR2 YNNKEL, per germline (reference sequence). This CDR3 comprises 13 residues. The V end lost 1 base, the J end lost 6 bases, and 7 bases lay between the germline ends. CDR3 protein: CASSQGPSQPQHF. The CDR3 nucleotides are TGTGCCAGCAGCCAAGGGCCTAGTCAGCCCCAGCATTTT.

On this clone itself: The same CDR3 is also encoded by other DNA sequences in this sample. The rearrangement links TRBV19 to TRBJ1-2, with 7 positions matching TRBD1. The CDR3 loop spans 14 amino acids. Germline V gene lookup returns CDR1 LNHDA and CDR2 SQIVND (reference sequence). Trimming cost V 4 bases and J 7 bases; bases outside gene matches: 9. The CDR3 loop reads CASSTSTQGVGYTF. The CDR3 DNA reads TGTGCCAGTAGTACCTCAACCCAGGGGGTTGGCTACACCTTC. Supplemented by reference TRBV19 and TRBJ1-2, the full variable domain reads DGGITQSPKYLFRKEGQNVTLSCEQNLNHDAMYWYRQDPGQGLRLIYYSQIVNDFQKGDIAEGYSVSREKKESFPLTVTSAQKNPTAFYLCASSTSTQGVGYTFGSGTRLTVV.

The chain employs TRBV29-1 and TRBJ1-1; 7 bases are a match to TRBD1. The CDR3 runs to 12 residues. The junction had 3 bases not matched to a gene; V was cut back by 4 bases and J by 4 bases. The germline gives CDR1 SQVTM, CDR2 ANQGSEA. The DNA for the CDR3 is TGCAGCGTTGGTCAGGGGGTCACTGAAGCTTTCTTT. As protein: CSVGQGVTEAFF.

J is TRBJ1-6 and V is TRBV13; D is possibly TRBD1 (6 bases). CDR1 and CDR2 from the germline V gene are PRHDT and FYEKMQ (reference sequence). The germline V and J ends were trimmed by 6 bases and 10 bases, with 13 bases remaining between them. The CDR3 is 13 amino acids. The CDR3 nucleotides read TGTGCCAGCAGTCTAGGCGGGGGCTCACCCCTCCACTTT. Translated: CASSLGGGSPLHF. The whole variable domain, filled in from reference TRBV13 and TRBJ1-6, reads AAGVIQSPRHLIKEKRETATLKCYPIPRHDTVYWYQQGPGQDPQFLISFYEKMQSDKGSIPDRFSAQQFSDYHSELNMSSLELGDSALYFCASSLGGGSPLHFGNGTRLTVT.

The chain joins TRBV6-6 to TRBJ1-5, with 7 nucleotides matching TRBD1. The ends lost 4 bases at V and 9 bases at J; junction bases unmatched: 9. Germline CDR1 MNHNY, CDR2 SVGAGI (reference sequence). The CDR3 contains 14 residues. CDR3 sequence (DNA): TGTGCCAGCAGTTCAGGACAGGCTCTTGGGCCCCAGCATTTT. Translation gives CASSSGQALGPQHF.

CDR3 protein: CASSFAGPNTGELFF. The CDR3, as DNA: TGTGCCAGCAGCTTCGCGGGGCCGAACACCGGGGAGCTGTTTTTT. The chain recombines TRBV7-2 with TRBJ2-2; D perhaps matches TRBD2 (6 bases). Trimming removed 3 bases at V and 0 bases at J, with 8 bases between. CDR3 size: 15 residues. Germline values: CDR1 SGHTA, CDR2 FQGNSA.

The CDR3 spells CASSDTGGPRGEQYF. The CDR3 region has the DNA TGTGCCAGCAGTGACACGGGGGGGCCCCGAGGGGAGCAGTACTTC. The gene calls are TRBV6-1 and TRBJ2-7; 8 nucleotides line up with TRBD2. Unmatched junction bases numbered 11, after V lost 3 bases and J lost 7 bases. Germline V gene sequence: CDR1 MNHNS, CDR2 SASEGT. CDR3 length: 15 residues.

The CDR3, as DNA: TGCGCCAGCAGTGAAACGCGGACTAGCGGGAGGGTTCGTGGGGAGACCCAGTACTTC. It is translated as CASSETRTSGRVRGETQYF. The chain joins TRBV10-2 to TRBJ2-5; 15 bases are a match to TRBD2. Germline CDR1 WSHSY, CDR2 SAAADI. V trimming: 3 bases; J trimming: 5 bases; junction bases outside the gene matches: 13. The CDR3 has 19 amino acids.

J is TRBJ1-3 and V is TRBV19, with TRBD1 matching 9 bases. CDR1 is LNHDA, CDR2 SQIVND, per germline (reference sequence). After removal of 5 bases from V and 3 bases from J, the junction contained 5 bases not matched to a gene. The CDR3 runs 15 residues. The CDR3 protein is CASSAGQGYGNTIYF. Here the CDR3 DNA reads TGTGCCAGTAGTGCCGGACAGGGGTATGGAAACACCATATATTTT. Full variable domain (outside the CDR3, taken from reference TRBV19 and TRBJ1-3): DGGITQSPKYLFRKEGQNVTLSCEQNLNHDAMYWYRQDPGQGLRLIYYSQIVNDFQKGDIAEGYSVSREKKESFPLTVTSAQKNPTAFYLCASSAGQGYGNTIYFGEGSWLTVV.

The rearrangement links TRBV6-2 or TRBV6-3 to TRBJ2-7; 7 nucleotides agree with TRBD1. CDR3 size: 16 residues. Per the germline V gene, CDR1 is MNHEY and CDR2 is SVGEGT. With 0 bases clipped from V and 4 bases from J, the junction kept 9 bases outside the gene matches. The CDR3 DNA is TGTGCCAGCAGTTACTCCCCTCGGGGACAGAATTACGAGCAGTACTTC. Translated: CASSYSPRGQNYEQYF.

This clone has just a few counts. The rearrangement uses TRBV30 and TRBJ2-3, with D maybe TRBD2 (7 bases). V was clipped by 4 bases and J by 4 bases, with 24 bases between them. Germline V gives CDR1 GTSNPN, CDR2 SVGIG (reference sequence). The CDR3 covers 17 residues. The CDR3 loop is CAWKPKLGGGRSDTQYF. CDR3 nucleotides: TGTGCCTGGAAACCCAAACTGGGGGGGGGCCGTTCAGATACGCAGTATTTT.

The V call is TRBV5-5, the J call TRBJ2-7, with D possibly matching TRBD2 (5 bases). Looked up from germline, CDR1 is SGHKS and CDR2 is YYEKEE (reference sequence). CDR3 length equals 16 residues. Trimming left V 0 bases short and J 5 bases short, with 18 bases between. CDR3 nucleotides: TGTGCCAGCAGCTTGGTAGGGCTAGGAGGCTTAGACGAGCAGTACTTC. This codes for CASSLVGLGGLDEQYF.

This clone appeared a single time. The chain joins TRBV18 to TRBJ1-2; 7 bases fit TRBD1. Germline CDR1 and CDR2: KGHSH and LQKENI. The CDR3 is 14 residues long. Trimming removed 3 bases from V and 2 bases from J; junction bases left unmatched: 3. The CDR3 loop reads CASSPGQSNYGYTF. For the CDR3, the DNA is TGTGCCAGCTCACCGGGACAGAGCAACTATGGCTACACCTTC.

The chain uses TRBV9 and TRBJ1-1, with TRBD1 matching 7 bases. The ends lost 3 bases at V and 5 bases at J; junction bases unmatched: 13. This CDR3 is built from 16 residues. Germline V gene sequence: CDR1 SGDLS, CDR2 YYNGEE. CDR3 loop: CASSASDRAWNTEAFF. In DNA, the CDR3 is TGTGCCAGCAGCGCCTCAGACAGGGCTTGGAATACTGAAGCTTTCTTT.

The chain carries TRBV6-5 and TRBJ2-1; 7 bases align to TRBD2. CDR1 and CDR2 from the germline V gene are MNHEY and SVGAGI. V gave up 6 bases and J gave up 6 bases; unmatched junction bases: 11. The CDR3 has 15 amino acids. In DNA form, the CDR3 reads TGTGCCAGCAGCCGAAAAATTACTAGCGCCAATGAGCAGTTCTTC. Translation gives CASSRKITSANEQFF.

This clone was counted between two and nine times. The chain joins TRBV5-8 to TRBJ2-7; D not certain. The germline V gene encodes CDR1 SGHTS and CDR2 YDEGEE. The CDR3 consists of 14 residues. Between the trimmed V and J ends, which lost 6 bases and 0 bases, there was a span of 13 bases. Written as DNA, the CDR3 is TGTGCCAGCAACAATCGTATCAGCTCCTACGAGCAGTACTTC. Translating it yields CASNNRISSYEQYF.

In DNA, the CDR3 is TGTGCCAGCAGCCCCCCTACTAGCGGGGCTAGCACAGATACGCAGTATTTT. It translates to CASSPPTSGASTDTQYF. The chain employs TRBV7-2 and TRBJ2-3, with 10 bases that match TRBD2. Trimming removed 5 bases from V and 0 bases from J; junction bases left unmatched: 8. Germline lookup yields CDR1 SGHTA and CDR2 FQGNSA. The CDR3 loop spans 17 amino acids.

Regarding this clone: The same CDR3 also results from other DNA sequences found in this sample. CDR3 amino acids: CATSRDHYEQYF. The CDR3 DNA reads as TGTGCCACCAGCAGAGATCATTACGAGCAGTACTTC. The V and J genes are TRBV15 and TRBJ2-7; D call uncertain. Germline V CDR1 and CDR2: LNHNV, YYDKDF (reference sequence). V lost 0 bases and J 4 bases, leaving 4 bases between the germline ends. This CDR3 contains 12 residues.

This clone was picked up a small number of times. V usage is TRBV6-5 and J usage is TRBJ1-2; D uncertain. The CDR3 extends over 16 amino acids. Between the trimmed V and J ends, which lost 0 bases and 5 bases, there was a span of 16 bases. Germline loops: CDR1 MNHEY, CDR2 SVGAGI. CDR3 sequence (DNA): TGTGCCAGCAGTTACTCGTCGCAGGCCGCCCTTTATGGCTACACCTTC. Translation gives CASSYSSQAALYGYTF.

The rearrangement joins TRBV11-3 to TRBJ2-1, with 11 nucleotides matching TRBD2. In germline, CDR1 is SGHNT, CDR2 YENEEA. CDR3 length: 15 residues. With 3 bases clipped from V and 2 bases from J, the junction kept 0 bases outside the gene matches. CDR3 amino acids: CASSLGLAAYNEQFF. Here the CDR3 DNA reads TGTGCCAGCAGCTTGGGACTAGCGGCCTACAATGAGCAGTTCTTC.

The chain combines TRBV10-1 with TRBJ2-4; TRBD1 agrees at 12 bases. In germline, CDR1 is WNHNN, CDR2 SYGVQD (reference sequence). V trimming: 7 bases; J trimming: 0 bases; junction bases outside the gene matches: 10. This CDR3 is built from 18 residues. The CDR3 bases are TGCGCCAGCATCTCCGGGACAGGGGGCTTCCTAGCCAAAAACATTCAGTACTTC. Its translation: CASISGTGGFLAKNIQYF.

The rearrangement joins TRBV3-1 (or the pseudogene TRBV3-2) to TRBJ2-1; D is uncertain. The germline V gene encodes CDR1 LGHDT and CDR2 YNNKEL (reference sequence). The CDR3 is made up of 13 amino acids. Trimming cost V 2 bases and J 4 bases, with 6 bases left between them. The CDR3 here is CASSQLRYNEQFF. The CDR3 DNA is TGTGCCAGCAGCCAACTCCGGTACAATGAGCAGTTCTTC.